A single sample is the source of the 22 T cell receptor beta chains below, sequenced in a study of blood T cells in healthy people across ages. With a J-beta primer mix and a sample-barcoded 5' primer, a second PCR ran about 7 to 12 cycles. TCRdb processed the 5' RACE reads anew with MiXCR; each CDR3 protein has one entry. Of about 970,000 distinct CDR3 sequences in the sample, roughly half were seen once. Source material: blood. These TCRs come from a woman in her fifties or sixties in good health.

The rearrangement uses TRBV18 and TRBJ2-3, with 7 positions matching TRBD2. There are 18 residues in the CDR3. The germline gives CDR1 KGHSH, CDR2 LQKENI. With V trimmed by 3 bases and J by 5 bases, 17 bases remained unmatched. The CDR3 sequence is CASSPWGGSPTGGDTQYF. The CDR3, as DNA: TGTGCCAGCTCACCTTGGGGCGGGAGCCCCACGGGAGGAGATACGCAGTATTTT.

The V gene is TRBV5-4, the J gene TRBJ2-4; unclear D gene. The J call may be wrong; the DNA end is better matched by TRBJ2-7. This CDR3 has 14 amino acids. CDR1 is SGHNT and CDR2 is YYREEE in the germline V gene (reference sequence). CDR3 in amino acids: CASSSDTKTYEQYF. For the CDR3, the DNA is TGTGCCAGCAGCTCGGATACAAAAACCTACGAGCAGTACTTC.

This clonotype was seen repeatedly, ten times or more. The chain is built from TRBV3-1 and TRBJ2-7; perhaps TRBD2 as D (6 bases). The CDR3 extends over 13 amino acids. Between the trimmed V and J ends, which lost 6 bases and 1 base, there was a span of 10 bases. Per germline, CDR1 LGHDT and CDR2 YNNKEL (reference sequence). CDR3 bases: TGTGCCAGCAGGCCGGGACTTTCCTACGAGCAGTACTTC. Translated: CASRPGLSYEQYF.

The chain carries TRBV4-2 and TRBJ2-2, with 9 bases fitting TRBD2. This CDR3 comprises 17 residues. J was trimmed by 3 bases and V by 3 bases; bases with no gene match: 8. The germline gives CDR1 LGHNA, CDR2 YNFKEQ. CDR3 in amino acids: CASSQVTSGYYTGELFF. In DNA, the CDR3 is TGTGCCAGCAGCCAGGTTACTAGCGGGTACTACACCGGGGAGCTGTTTTTT.

This clonotype was observed a handful of times. This chain uses TRBV6-5 with TRBJ1-2, with D possibly matching TRBD1 (5 bases). V lost 0 bases, J lost 8 bases, and 13 bases lay in between. Germline lookup yields CDR1 MNHEY and CDR2 SVGAGI. This CDR3 is 14 amino acids long. CDR3 in DNA: TGTGCCAGCAGTTACTCGGGGGGAGTTGGAGGCTACACCTTC. Translation: CASSYSGGVGGYTF.

The V and J genes are TRBV20-1 and TRBJ2-5; D is perhaps TRBD2 (7 bases). V was pared by 6 bases and J by 2 bases, with 13 bases between. This CDR3 is 13 amino acids long. The germline CDR1 and CDR2 sequences are DFQATT and SNEGSKA (reference sequence). The CDR3 here is CSAGGGGQETQYF. DNA of the CDR3: TGCAGTGCGGGGGGCGGGGGTCAAGAGACCCAGTACTTC.

This clonotype was found a few times. The chain employs TRBV7-6 and TRBJ2-3, with D uncertain. Trimming cost V 5 bases and J 6 bases, with 12 bases left between them. CDR1 and CDR2 from the germline V gene are SGHVS and FNYEAQ. CDR3 size: 13 residues. Written as DNA, the CDR3 is TGTGCCAGCAGCATAAGCTTACTTGATACGCAGTATTTT. Translating it yields CASSISLLDTQYF.

This clonotype was detected a few times. The rearrangement joins TRBV12-3 or TRBV12-4 to TRBJ2-3, with a weak D call TRBD2 (5 bases). Trimming left V 4 bases short and J 14 bases short, with 16 bases between. The CDR3 sequence is 12 residues long. DNA for the CDR3: TGTGCCAGCAGTTCCTTTCCGGGATATCCGTATTTT. Translated: CASSSFPGYPYF.

The chain uses TRBV7-9 and TRBJ2-5; 7 bases line up with TRBD1. The closer fit of TRBJ2-4 to the DNA end suggests the J call may be wrong. Germline V lookup: CDR1 SEHNR, CDR2 FQNEAQ (reference sequence). The CDR3 is 17 amino acids. CDR3 protein: CASSLGGQRLAKNIQYF. For the CDR3, the DNA is TGTGCCAGCAGCTTAGGGGGACAGAGACTAGCCAAAAACATTCAGTACTTC.

This clonotype came up a few times. The rearrangement uses TRBV28 and TRBJ1-2; TRBD1 matches 11 bases. J was trimmed by 6 bases and V by 5 bases; bases with no gene match: 5. The germline V gene encodes CDR1 MDHEN and CDR2 SYDVKM. CDR3 size: 14 residues. CDR3 loop: CASSGTGGSDGYTF. The CDR3 DNA sequence: TGTGCCAGCAGTGGGACAGGGGGGTCCGATGGCTACACCTTC.

The chain links TRBV5-6 to TRBJ2-1, with D unclear. The CDR3 sequence is 15 residues long. Germline CDR1 SGHDT, CDR2 YYEEEE. V lost 0 bases to trimming and J lost 2 bases, with 9 bases between them. The CDR3 loop is CASSLGLPTYNEQFF. In DNA form, the CDR3 reads TGTGCCAGCAGCTTGGGGCTACCAACCTACAATGAGCAGTTCTTC.

The chain links TRBV4-1 to TRBJ2-4, with D perhaps TRBD1 (5 bases). The DNA end favors TRBJ2-7, so the J call may be wrong. This CDR3 is 13 amino acids long. Germline V CDR1 and CDR2: MGHRA, YSYEKL. In DNA, the CDR3 is TGCGCCAGCAGCCAAGAACGCAGGGACGAGCAGTACTTC. Encoded protein: CASSQERRDEQYF.

This chain joins TRBV10-3 and TRBJ2-4; TRBD1 matches 10 bases. CDR3 length: 14 amino acids. The V gene's germline CDR1 is ENHRY and CDR2 SYGVKD. V shed 8 bases, J shed 8 bases, and the junction held 9 bases outside the gene matches. Written as DNA, the CDR3 is TGTGCCATCTCCGGGACAGGGGTGGGGGACATTCAGTACTTC. It encodes CAISGTGVGDIQYF.

The chain employs TRBV5-1 and TRBJ2-6, with D tentatively TRBD2 (5 bases). The CDR3 runs 13 residues. The V gene lost 4 bases and the J gene lost 3 bases, with 5 bases spanning the gap. Germline CDR1 SGHRS, CDR2 YFSETQ. CDR3 in amino acids: CASSGLGANVLTF. CDR3 in DNA: TGCGCCAGCAGCGGACTTGGGGCCAACGTCCTGACTTTC.

Here the CDR3 reads CASSLEQGRIYGYTF. The DNA for the CDR3 is TGTGCCAGCAGCTTAGAACAGGGACGAATCTATGGCTACACCTTC. The chain joins TRBV7-2 to TRBJ1-2; possible D gene TRBD1, 6 bases. Germline V gene sequence: CDR1 SGHTA, CDR2 FQGNSA. The V gene lost 1 base and the J gene lost 4 bases, with 13 bases spanning the gap. The CDR3 is 15 amino acids.

The gene calls are TRBV11-2 and TRBJ2-1; 7 bases match TRBD2. Germline-derived CDR1 and CDR2 are SGHAT and FQNNGV. There are 16 residues in the CDR3. The J segment lost 0 bases and the V segment lost 6 bases, leaving 8 bases of the junction unmatched. The CDR3 sequence is CASRVAGPSSYNEQFF. CDR3 nucleotides: TGTGCCAGCAGAGTAGCGGGCCCCAGCTCCTACAATGAGCAGTTCTTC.

This clonotype has a handful of counts. The gene calls are TRBV2 and TRBJ2-4, with D perhaps TRBD1 (6 bases). Trimming pared 6 bases from V and 7 bases from J, leaving 7 bases between. The CDR3 runs 11 residues. Germline-derived CDR1 and CDR2 are SNHLY and FYNNEI. For the CDR3, the DNA is TGTGCCAGCAGGGACAGTAACATTCAGTACTTC. Translation gives CASRDSNIQYF. The full variable domain, its missing parts supplied by reference TRBV2 and TRBJ2-4, is EPEVTQTPSHQVTQMGQEVILRCVPISNHLYFYWYRQILGQKVEFLVSFYNNEISEKSEIFDDQFSVERPDGSNFTLKIRSTKLEDSAMYFCASRDSNIQYFGAGTRLSVL.

The chain links TRBV29-1 to TRBJ1-2; the D is unclear. The CDR3 has 14 residues. From germline, CDR1 is SQVTM and CDR2 ANQGSEA. The V and J ends lost 3 bases and 1 base respectively, with 12 bases between them. Here the CDR3 DNA reads TGCAGCGTTGAGATGGGGTTAGTTAACTATGGCTACACCTTC. Protein product: CSVEMGLVNYGYTF. The full variable domain, with the rest looked up from reference TRBV29-1 and TRBJ1-2, is SAVISQKPSRDICQRGTSLTIQCQVDSQVTMMFWYRQQPGQSLTLIATANQGSEATYESGFVIDKFPISRPNLTFSTLTVSNMSPEDSSIYLCSVEMGLVNYGYTFGSGTRLTVV.

This clonotype was observed once. The chain joins TRBV15 to TRBJ2-1, with D tentatively TRBD1 or TRBD2 (5 bases each). This CDR3 is built from 14 residues. The V end lost 2 bases, the J end lost 9 bases, and 14 bases lay between the germline ends. Germline values: CDR1 LNHNV, CDR2 YYDKDF (reference sequence). The CDR3 here is CATSRSEGLSEQFF. The DNA of the CDR3 is TGTGCCACCAGCAGATCCGAGGGGTTGAGTGAGCAGTTCTTC.

The chain is built from TRBV20-1 and TRBJ2-7; 9 nucleotides agree with TRBD2. Germline V gives CDR1 DFQATT, CDR2 SNEGSKA (reference sequence). V was clipped by 6 bases and J by 6 bases; unmatched bases: 12. CDR3 length: 14 amino acids. This CDR3 is CSAQRTSELSEQYF. The DNA of the CDR3 is TGCAGTGCCCAAAGGACTAGCGAGCTCTCCGAGCAGTACTTC.

This sequence joins TRBV15 and TRBJ2-5; no reliable D call. Trimming stripped 2 bases from V and 5 bases from J, with 6 bases between. The germline CDR1 and CDR2 sequences are LNHNV and YYDKDF (reference sequence). CDR3 size: 12 residues. CDR3 amino acids: CATSRNPETQYF. The CDR3 region has the DNA TGTGCCACCAGCAGAAATCCCGAGACCCAGTACTTC.

The chain couples TRBV6-5 to TRBJ2-7; D is ambiguous. Germline CDR1 and CDR2: MNHEY and SVGAGI. Trimming pared 5 bases from V and 2 bases from J, leaving 10 bases between. This CDR3 is built from 13 residues. The CDR3 sequence: CASSDLDPYEQYF. As DNA, the CDR3 is TGTGCCAGCAGTGACCTAGATCCCTACGAGCAGTACTTC.